A single sample is the source of the 12 T cell receptor beta chains below, sequenced in a study of CD8 T cells in ankylosing spondylitis. MiXCR, applied by TCRdb to the 5' RACE reads, yields one record per CDR3 protein. The data hold 290,000 or so distinct CDR3 sequences, with around 21% observed a single time. The sequencing input was blood, either unsorted or a sorted T cell fraction (not recorded which). Receptor source: a female donor with ankylosing spondylitis or in good health (not recorded which).

V usage is TRBV7-9 and J usage is TRBJ1-3, with D possibly matching TRBD1 (5 bases). From germline, CDR1 is SEHNR and CDR2 FQNEAQ (reference sequence). Trimming cost V 5 bases and J 3 bases, with 14 bases left between them. The length of the CDR3 is 15 residues. The CDR3 spells CASSPSGVGGNTIYF. DNA for the CDR3: TGTGCCAGCAGCCCCTCGGGGGTTGGTGGAAACACCATATATTTT.

This clonotype showed up many times. The chain is built from TRBV29-1 and TRBJ1-1; D is unclear. The CDR3 covers 13 residues. Trimming stripped 1 base from V and 0 bases from J, with 6 bases between. Germline V gene data show CDR1 as SQVTM and CDR2 as ANQGSEA. The CDR3 DNA sequence: TGCAGCGTTGAAGGATTGGTGAACACTGAAGCTTTCTTT. Protein sequence: CSVEGLVNTEAFF.

The V gene is TRBV29-1, the J gene TRBJ2-1; TRBD2 matches at 7 bases. The V gene end was trimmed by 7 bases and the J gene end by 3 bases; junction bases not matched to a gene: 3. The CDR3 sequence is 12 residues long. Germline lookup yields CDR1 SQVTM and CDR2 ANQGSEA. CDR3 loop: CSAGTNYNEQFF. For the CDR3, the DNA is TGCAGCGCCGGGACTAACTACAATGAGCAGTTCTTC.

The rearrangement joins TRBV5-1 to TRBJ2-1; tentative D call: TRBD2 (6 bases). The CDR3 covers 14 residues. V lost 2 bases and J lost 12, with 18 bases in between. Germline CDR1 and CDR2: SGHRS and YFSETQ. The CDR3 DNA reads as TGCGCCAGCAGCTTTAGCGGAGCGGCAAACGGGCAGTTCTTC. This translates into CASSFSGAANGQFF. The whole variable domain, filled in from reference TRBV5-1 and TRBJ2-1, reads KAGVTQTPRYLIKTRGQQVTLSCSPISGHRSVSWYQQTPGQGLQFLFEYFSETQRNKGNFPGRFSGRQFSNSRSEMNVSTLELGDSALYLCASSFSGAANGQFFGPGTRLTVL.

This clonotype was observed a few times. The chain carries TRBV6-1 and TRBJ2-5; the D gene could be TRBD1 or TRBD2 (5 bases each). The CDR3 sequence is 16 residues long. Germline assignment: CDR1 MNHNS and CDR2 SASEGT. V lost 4 bases and J lost 5, with 20 bases in between. CDR3 region: CASSGISRDQRETQYF. DNA for the CDR3: TGTGCCAGCAGTGGGATCAGCCGGGACCAGAGGGAGACCCAGTACTTC.

This clonotype was counted only a few times. The chain uses TRBV2 and TRBJ1-1, with D unclear. Looked up from germline, CDR1 is SNHLY and CDR2 is FYNNEI. Deletions cut 2 bases from V and 1 base from J, with 5 bases between. CDR3 length: 13 amino acids. In DNA form, the CDR3 reads TGTGCCAGCAGTGAAAACAAGAACACTGAAGCTTTCTTT. Its translation is CASSENKNTEAFF.

This clonotype was seen more than once but under ten times. V and J are TRBV20-1 and TRBJ2-3; TRBD2 agrees at 13 bases. V gave up 3 bases and J gave up 6 bases; unmatched junction bases: 6. The CDR3 length is 15 residues. Germline lookup yields CDR1 DFQATT and CDR2 SNEGSKA (reference sequence). CDR3 sequence (DNA): TGCAGTGCTAGGTCGGGACTAGCGGGACGTGATACGCAGTATTTT. Translated, it gives CSARSGLAGRDTQYF.

This chain links TRBV27 with TRBJ1-2; possible D gene TRBD1, 6 bases. CDR3 length: 14 amino acids. V was clipped by 6 bases and J by 7 bases, with 18 bases between them. Germline V gives CDR1 MNHEY, CDR2 SMNVEV (reference sequence). CDR3 protein: CASRSLAGERGYTF. The DNA of the CDR3 is TGTGCCAGCAGATCGTTGGCAGGGGAGCGTGGCTACACCTTC.

The V gene is TRBV27, the J gene TRBJ2-1; D uncertain. CDR1 MNHEY and CDR2 SMNVEV come from the germline V gene (reference sequence). The ends were cut back, 0 bases at V and 1 base at J, with 4 bases in the middle. This CDR3 comprises 14 residues. This chain's CDR3 is CASSLSRSYNEQFF. For the CDR3, the DNA is TGTGCCAGCAGTTTATCGCGGTCCTACAATGAGCAGTTCTTC.

This clonotype has a count of ten or more. This clone may be a read error of a much larger clone one base away. The V gene is TRBV6-1, the J gene TRBJ1-2; D is unresolved. Germline values: CDR1 MNHNS, CDR2 SASEGT. The CDR3 runs to 12 residues. The CDR3 nucleotides are TGTGCCAGCAGGGAAGCTAACTATGGCTACACCTTC. It encodes CASREANYGYTF.

This clonotype was seen many times. The rearrangement uses TRBV4-2 and TRBJ2-2; 11 bases agree with TRBD2. J gave up 4 bases and V 0 bases, and 16 bases lay outside the gene matches. This CDR3 comprises 21 residues. Per the germline V gene, CDR1 is LGHNA and CDR2 is YNFKEQ. The CDR3 sequence: CASSQDFELAGARVTTGELFF. CDR3 bases: TGTGCCAGCAGCCAAGATTTTGAACTAGCGGGAGCCCGGGTCACCACCGGGGAGCTGTTTTTT.

This clonotype has just one count. DNA for the CDR3: TGTGCCAGCAGCTTAAGTTCAGGGGTCAGCTCCTACGAGCAGTACTTC. Protein product: CASSLSSGVSSYEQYF. V is TRBV7-2 and J is TRBJ2-7, with TRBD1 as a possible D gene (6 bases). The V gene's germline CDR1 is SGHTA and CDR2 FQGNSA. The CDR3 totals 16 residues. Trimming removed 2 bases from V and 0 bases from J, with 14 bases in between. The full variable domain, with the rest looked up from reference TRBV7-2 and TRBJ2-7, is GAGVSQSPSNKVTEKGKDVELRCDPISGHTALYWYRQSLGQGLEFLIYFQGNSAPDKSGLPSDRFSAERTGGSVSTLTIQRTQQEDSAVYLCASSLSSGVSSYEQYFGPGTRLTVT.